This TCR beta chain was sequenced for a study of T-cell memory formation after mild COVID-19 (dated by TCRdb to about 2021). Some background on the complete study: TCR sequence clusters from the two donors were largely donor specific. In a couple of donors, T-cell clones that expanded and contracted after mild COVID-19 were tracked by sequencing TCRalpha and TCRbeta repertoires over time. Two young, previously healthy adult volunteers, one female and one male, were included in the cohort. Study-level results and caveats: The second-wave clones that peaked on day 37 were not confirmed to be SARS-CoV-2 specific. Some responding clones were found in pre-infection memory, which suggests that pre-existing cross-reactive memory T cells took part in the SARS-CoV-2 response. Clones contracting from day 15 to 85 had balanced CD4/CD8 phenotypes, while a second wave expanding from day 15 to 37 was biased towards CD4+. Only two mild cases were covered in the study, and larger cohorts including severe cases with pre-infection samples were considered necessary. Contracting CD4+ clones appeared mostly in the CM and EM memory subsets, whereas CD8+ clones were enriched in EMRA.

PBMCs were isolated by Ficoll-Paque density gradient centrifugation. Sequencer: Illumina NovaSeq 6000. Using 5'RACE with constant-segment primers, TCRalpha and TCRbeta cDNA libraries were constructed, with sample barcodes and unique molecular identifiers added in the process. Trizol reagent was used to extract RNA from every sample. Amplification of the libraries took two PCR steps, and the second step added a second sample barcode plus Illumina TruSeq adapters. Libraries were sequenced on an Illumina NovaSeq with 2 x 150 bp paired-end reads. The authors' pipeline ran thus. Reads were demultiplexed and collapsed into UMI-guided consensus sequences with migec v1.2.7. Using mixcr v2.1.11, UMI consensuses were aligned to TRA and TRB V and J templates and then assembled into clonotypes. Clonotypes were classified as expanded or contracted when called significant by both edgeR and NoisET, with noise models trained on biological replicates. For edgeR calls, the cutoffs were a false discovery rate-adjusted p below 0.01 and a log2 fold-change threshold of 1. PCA with hierarchical clustering of max-normalized trajectories of the 1000 most abundant clonotypes was used as exploratory dynamics analysis. Each responding clone was given a CD4 or CD8 phenotype based on the CD4+ and CD8+ repertoires, which had been sequenced separately. TCRdb applied fastp at Q25 and MiXCR to the public reads, then kept only in-frame beta chains. Duplicate CDR3 protein sequences are folded into a single record with the most common DNA and genes. The V and J calls come from TCRdb's annotation, not from the publication. Recorded for this sample are 190,000 or so distinct CDR3 sequences; 20% to 25% of them occurred a single time. The ten largest clonotypes hold 20% to 25% of the sample.

Notes on this clonotype: Its recognized antigen is unknown. No quality values exist for individual bases; no much larger clone is one base distant.

From its cysteine to its phenylalanine, the CDR3 spans 14 amino acids. CDR3 DNA is the only sequence kept; it has 42 bases, read in frame from the first base. According to the germline V gene (reference sequence), CDR1 reads SGHKS and CDR2 reads YYEKEE. Cut back by 4 bases and 3 bases, the V and J ends lie 14 bases apart. Material: PBMCs or a T cell subset sorted from them (not recorded which). The chain links TRBV5-5 with TRBJ2-7; the D gene is possibly TRBD1, with 5 bases matching. The TCR originated in an adult woman who had mild COVID-19 (a few samples of this study predate the infection). The sample titles of this study are shuffled in the database, so cell type and time point are left out; the donor was told from shared clones. The bases are TGTGCCAGCAGCCCGGCGACAGCGTTCTACGAGCAGTACTTC. Its protein is CASSPATAFYEQYF.